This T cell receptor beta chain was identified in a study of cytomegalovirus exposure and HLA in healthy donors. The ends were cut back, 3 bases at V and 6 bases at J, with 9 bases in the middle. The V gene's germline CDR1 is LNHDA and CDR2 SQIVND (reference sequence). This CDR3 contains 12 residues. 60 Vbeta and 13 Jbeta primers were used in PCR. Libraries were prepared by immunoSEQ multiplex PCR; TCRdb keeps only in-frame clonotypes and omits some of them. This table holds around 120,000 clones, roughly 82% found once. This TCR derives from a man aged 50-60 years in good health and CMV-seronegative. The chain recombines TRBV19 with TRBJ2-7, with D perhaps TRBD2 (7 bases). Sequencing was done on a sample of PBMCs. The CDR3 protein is CASSIRGGEQYF. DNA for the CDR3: TGTGCCAGTAGTATTAGGGGGGGCGAGCAGTACTTC. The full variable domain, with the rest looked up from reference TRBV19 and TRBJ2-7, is DGGITQSPKYLFRKEGQNVTLSCEQNLNHDAMYWYRQDPGQGLRLIYYSQIVNDFQKGDIAEGYSVSREKKESFPLTVTSAQKNPTAFYLCASSIRGGEQYFGPGTRLTVT.